This T cell receptor beta chain was retrieved from a study of shared clonotypes between healthy human individuals. Study-wide findings and caveats: Naive CD4 clonotypes were shared across a handful of donors at 4.5% to 6%. In general, naive subsets displayed greater estimated richness than memory subsets did.

This clone has only a few counts. As yet, its antigen is unknown. The sample carries other DNA sequences with the same CDR3. In replicate PCRs of sorted subsets, approximately 210 ng DNA, approximately 28,000 T cell genomes, was used. The repertoire was sequenced with immunoSEQ multiplex PCR; TCRdb's copy has only in-frame clones and lacks some. Of 2 million to 2.5 million clones in the sample, approximately 90% were seen once. This CDR3 contains 14 residues. V was trimmed by 2 bases and J by 3 bases, leaving 7 bases between them. Looked up from germline, CDR1 is SEHNR and CDR2 is FQNEAQ (reference sequence).

The chain combines TRBV7-9 with TRBJ1-4, with D perhaps TRBD1 (5 bases). This clonotype was obtained from a man younger than 35 in good health. Some clones in this sample may be carry-over from other donors' samples. Sequencing was carried out using naive CD4+ T cells from PBMCs. The subset was: CD45RA+ positively selected. In nucleotides, the CDR3 is TGTGCCAGCAGCTTAATGGGGGCTAATGAAAAACTGTTTTTT. As protein: CASSLMGANEKLFF.